These 24 T cell receptor beta chains originate from one sample sequenced in a study of graft-versus-host responses after intestinal transplantation. No antigen has been identified for these receptors. This table comes from immunoSEQ multiplex PCR, and its TCRdb copy is limited to in-frame clones, with some not included. This sample yields about 99,000 clones, of which 85% to 95% are seen a single time; about 0.073% belongs to the top ten. The specimen was unstimulated CD8+ T cells sorted from spleen or lymph node cells, collected before transplant. The receptors stem from a human donor who was the organ donor for an intestinal transplant.

This clone was counted once. This chain uses TRBV2 with TRBJ2-1, with 12 bases fitting TRBD2. The CDR3 runs 19 residues. Germline lookup yields CDR1 SNHLY and CDR2 FYNNEI. V lost 6 bases and J lost 1; bases outside the gene matches: 13. The CDR3 coding sequence is TGTGCCAGCAGCGCGACTAGCGGGAGCTTTGATGCGTCCTACAATGAGCAGTTCTTC. This sequence encodes CASSATSGSFDASYNEQFF.

This chain connects TRBV25-1 to TRBJ1-2; D unclear. CDR1 and CDR2 from the germline V gene are MGHDK and SYGVNS. The V end was cut by 1 base, the J end by 4 bases, with 7 bases between. The CDR3 has 13 residues. CDR3 in DNA: TGTGCCAGCAGTGAATCGGCAGGCTATGGCTACACCTTC. This encodes CASSESAGYGYTF.

The chain employs TRBV19 and TRBJ2-5; TRBD1 matches at 8 bases. Matching the DNA end better, TRBJ2-7 makes the J call doubtful. This CDR3 is 16 amino acids long. Germline values: CDR1 LNHDA, CDR2 SQIVND (reference sequence). CDR3 protein: CASSARTGKFAYEQYF. CDR3 coding DNA: TGTGCCAGTAGTGCACGGACAGGGAAGTTTGCCTACGAGCAGTACTTC.

The chain joins TRBV6-6 to TRBJ2-1, with 7 bases that match TRBD1. The V gene end was trimmed by 4 bases and the J gene end by 5 bases; junction bases not matched to a gene: 2. This CDR3 is 13 amino acids long. Per germline, CDR1 MNHNY and CDR2 SVGAGI (reference sequence). The CDR3 reads CASSLGQNNEQFF. The CDR3 DNA reads TGTGCCAGCAGTTTGGGACAGAACAATGAGCAGTTCTTC.

V and J are TRBV20-1 and TRBJ2-5; D remains unclear. The DNA end is more similar to TRBJ2-7, so the J call may be wrong. The CDR3 runs to 11 residues. Germline V CDR1 and CDR2: DFQATT, SNEGSKA (reference sequence). CDR3 in amino acids: CSATLGGEQYF. CDR3 in DNA: TGCAGTGCTACTCTAGGTGGCGAGCAGTACTTC.

The chain recombines TRBV2 with TRBJ2-7; the match to TRBD2 covers 7 bases. Germline CDR1 reads SNHLY; CDR2 reads FYNNEI. V shed 5 bases and J 1 base; nucleotides not matched to a gene: 5. The CDR3 spans 14 residues. Written as DNA, the CDR3 is TGTGCCAGCAGTCAACTAGCGCCTTCCTACGAGCAGTACTTC. Encoded protein: CASSQLAPSYEQYF.

This clone has a handful of counts. J is TRBJ1-2 and V is TRBV6-6; TRBD1 aligns across 7 bases. The germline CDR1 and CDR2 sequences are MNHNY and SVGAGI (reference sequence). The CDR3 is 14 residues long. V shed 5 bases and J 7 bases; nucleotides not matched to a gene: 10. CDR3 nucleotide sequence: TGTGCCAGCAGTCAAAGACAGGGCGACGTTGGCTACACCTTC. This translates into CASSQRQGDVGYTF.

The genes are TRBV27 and TRBJ2-1, with TRBD2 identical over 7 bases. The CDR3 covers 15 residues. CDR1 is MNHEY and CDR2 is SMNVEV in the germline V gene (reference sequence). The V segment lost 3 bases and the J segment 5 bases; nucleotides outside the gene matches: 7. CDR3 protein: CASSFGAGVNNEQFF. In DNA, the CDR3 is TGTGCCAGCAGTTTCGGGGCGGGGGTTAACAATGAGCAGTTCTTC.

V gene TRBV27 combines with J gene TRBJ2-7, with 10 bases that match TRBD1. Trimming cost V 1 base and J 3 bases; bases outside gene matches: 3. This CDR3 has 15 amino acids. Germline CDR1 MNHEY, CDR2 SMNVEV (reference sequence). The DNA for the CDR3 is TGTGCCAGCAGTTTATATGGGACAGGGGACTACGAGCAGTACTTC. It translates to CASSLYGTGDYEQYF.

CDR3 sequence (DNA): TGTGCCAGCAGCTTAGTCGCAGGGCGAAGCTCTGGAAACACCATATATTTT. Its protein product is CASSLVAGRSSGNTIYF. J is TRBJ1-3 and V is TRBV7-9; D is possibly TRBD1 (5 bases). The CDR3 sequence is 17 residues long. Looked up from germline, CDR1 is SEHNR and CDR2 is FQNEAQ (reference sequence). V lost 1 base and J lost 0, with 13 bases in between.

This clone was recorded once. The V gene is TRBV19, the J gene TRBJ1-1; 7 nucleotides agree with TRBD1. Germline V lookup: CDR1 LNHDA, CDR2 SQIVND (reference sequence). V trimming: 3 bases; J trimming: 8 bases; junction bases outside the gene matches: 3. The CDR3 extends over 12 amino acids. CDR3 protein: CASSIDREEAFF. In DNA, the CDR3 is TGTGCCAGTAGTATCGACAGGGAGGAAGCTTTCTTT.

The chain links TRBV6-5 to TRBJ2-1, with D tentatively TRBD2 (5 bases). CDR3 length equals 12 residues. Per germline, CDR1 MNHEY and CDR2 SVGAGI. The V gene lost 2 bases and the J gene lost 8 bases, with 7 bases spanning the gap. CDR3: CASSYGLDEQFF. CDR3 bases: TGTGCCAGCAGTTACGGACTGGATGAGCAGTTCTTC.

The V gene is TRBV19, the J gene TRBJ2-1; tentative D call: TRBD2 (6 bases). Germline-derived CDR1 and CDR2 are LNHDA and SQIVND (reference sequence). The germline V and J ends were trimmed by 10 bases and 0 bases, with 10 bases remaining between them. This CDR3 region has 13 residues. This chain's CDR3 is CATAGNSYNEQFF. CDR3 DNA sequence: TGTGCCACCGCGGGGAACTCCTACAATGAGCAGTTCTTC. Full variable domain (remainder filled in from reference TRBV19 and TRBJ2-1): DGGITQSPKYLFRKEGQNVTLSCEQNLNHDAMYWYRQDPGQGLRLIYYSQIVNDFQKGDIAEGYSVSREKKESFPLTVTSAQKNPTAFYLCATAGNSYNEQFFGPGTRLTVL.

CDR3 nucleotide sequence: TGTGCCAGCAGCTATAGCGGGAGTTATTTGGATGAGCAGTTCTTC. Protein sequence: CASSYSGSYLDEQFF. J is TRBJ2-1 and V is TRBV11-2; 9 bases are a match to TRBD2. The V gene's germline CDR1 is SGHAT and CDR2 FQNNGV. V gave up 4 bases and J gave up 8 bases; unmatched junction bases: 9. There are 15 residues in the CDR3.

The chain employs TRBV7-6 and TRBJ1-2, with 9 bases lining up with TRBD1. CDR1 is SGHVS and CDR2 is FNYEAQ in the germline V gene. Unmatched junction bases numbered 16, after V lost 5 bases and J lost 6 bases. CDR3 length: 17 residues. CDR3: CASSRRETGGPLDGYTF. For the CDR3, the DNA is TGTGCCAGCAGCCGACGGGAAACAGGGGGCCCCTTAGATGGCTACACCTTC. The variable domain in full, completed from reference TRBV7-6 and TRBJ1-2, reads GAGVSQSPRYKVTKRGQDVALRCDPISGHVSLYWYRQALGQGPEFLTYFNYEAQQDKSGLPNDRFSAERPEGSISTLTIQRTEQRDSAMYRCASSRRETGGPLDGYTFGSGTRLTVV.

The DNA for the CDR3 is TGTGCCTGGAGTGTGGACGGGGGGACCTACACAGATACGCAGTATTTT. Encoded protein: CAWSVDGGTYTDTQYF. The rearrangement joins TRBV30 to TRBJ2-3, with TRBD2 matching 7 bases. The CDR3 is 16 amino acids. V lost 0 bases, J lost 2 bases, and 8 bases stayed unmatched. Germline CDR1 reads GTSNPN; CDR2 reads SVGIG (reference sequence).

The CDR3 loop is CATQGFTGELFF. Here the CDR3 DNA reads TGTGCCACACAGGGGTTCACCGGGGAGCTGTTTTTT. This chain uses TRBV27 with TRBJ2-2; 7 bases line up with TRBD1. Germline CDR1 is MNHEY and CDR2 is SMNVEV (reference sequence). The CDR3 has 12 amino acids. Trimming took 10 bases from V and 4 from J; bases not matched to a gene: 3.

The count of this clone is one. J is TRBJ2-7 and V is TRBV7-8; 9 bases map to TRBD1. Trimming cost V 2 bases and J 6 bases; bases outside gene matches: 14. There are 17 residues in the CDR3. Germline assignment: CDR1 SGHVS and CDR2 FQNEAQ. The CDR3 reads CASSLYGGQGPSGEQYF. CDR3 coding DNA: TGTGCCAGCAGCTTATACGGGGGACAGGGCCCTAGCGGCGAGCAGTACTTC.

This rearrangement joins TRBV5-5 to TRBJ1-3, with TRBD1 as a possible D gene (6 bases). The CDR3 contains 16 residues. V was clipped by 6 bases and J by 0 bases, with 16 bases between them. Per germline, CDR1 SGHKS and CDR2 YYEKEE (reference sequence). The CDR3 is CASNTGTPNSGNTIYF. In DNA form, the CDR3 reads TGTGCCAGCAACACCGGGACACCTAACTCTGGAAACACCATATATTTT.

The chain is built from TRBV14 and TRBJ1-1, with D perhaps TRBD1 (5 bases). This CDR3 has 13 amino acids. Germline values: CDR1 SGHDN, CDR2 FVKESK. Trimming took 4 bases from V and 4 from J, leaving 10 bases between them. In nucleotides, the CDR3 is TGTGCCAGCAGCCTCTACCAGGGCACTGAAGCTTTCTTT. It yields the protein CASSLYQGTEAFF.

The genes are TRBV28 and TRBJ1-5, with 9 bases identical to TRBD1. After removal of 10 bases from V and 2 bases from J, the junction contained 3 bases not matched to a gene. The germline V gene encodes CDR1 MDHEN and CDR2 SYDVKM. The CDR3 has 13 amino acids. CDR3 DNA: TGTGCCACCGGGGACAGGGGCAATCAGCCCCAGCATTTT. Its protein product is CATGDRGNQPQHF. The full variable domain, rest sourced from reference TRBV28 and TRBJ1-5, is DVKVTQSSRYLVKRTGEKVFLECVQDMDHENMFWYRQDPGLGLRLIYFSYDVKMKEKGDIPEGYSVSREKKERFSLILESASTNQTSMYLCATGDRGNQPQHFGDGTRLSIL.

V gene TRBV11-3 combines with J gene TRBJ1-2; possible D gene TRBD1, 6 bases. CDR3 length: 13 amino acids. The germline CDR1 and CDR2 sequences are SGHNT and YENEEA. V gave up 4 bases and J gave up 8 bases, with 14 bases separating them. DNA for the CDR3: TGTGCCAGCAGCTCCCGACAGGCTCGGGGCTACACCTTC. Translating gives CASSSRQARGYTF.

The count of this clone is one. The rearrangement links TRBV5-1 to TRBJ2-4; TRBD2 is a possible D gene (5 bases). The germline CDR1 and CDR2 sequences are SGHRS and YFSETQ. CDR3 length: 15 residues. V lost 2 bases to trimming and J lost 4 bases, with 13 bases between them. As DNA, the CDR3 is TGCGCCAGCAGCTTTTCAACTAGTTCAAAAAACATTCAGTACTTC. The encoded protein is CASSFSTSSKNIQYF.

The chain couples TRBV10-3 to TRBJ2-1; D is possibly TRBD2 (5 bases). The CDR3 consists of 16 residues. Looked up from germline, CDR1 is ENHRY and CDR2 is SYGVKD. Trimming cost V 6 bases and J 4 bases, with 19 bases left between them. In DNA, the CDR3 is TGTGCCATCAGGAGGACTCCGCCCTTTGTTTACAATGAGCAGTTCTTC. Protein sequence: CAIRRTPPFVYNEQFF.